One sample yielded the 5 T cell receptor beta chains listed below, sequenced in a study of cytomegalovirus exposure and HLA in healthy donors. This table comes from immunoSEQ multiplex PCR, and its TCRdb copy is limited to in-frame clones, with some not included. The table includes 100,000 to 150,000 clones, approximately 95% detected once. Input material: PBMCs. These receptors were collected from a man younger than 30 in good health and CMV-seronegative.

The CDR3 region has the DNA TGCAGTGCCACTCCGGACACTGAAGCTTTCTTT. Its translation: CSATPDTEAFF. The genes are TRBV20-1 and TRBJ1-1; no definite D call. This CDR3 comprises 11 residues. Trimming cost V 6 bases and J 3 bases, with 8 bases left between them. Looked up from germline, CDR1 is DFQATT and CDR2 is SNEGSKA (reference sequence).

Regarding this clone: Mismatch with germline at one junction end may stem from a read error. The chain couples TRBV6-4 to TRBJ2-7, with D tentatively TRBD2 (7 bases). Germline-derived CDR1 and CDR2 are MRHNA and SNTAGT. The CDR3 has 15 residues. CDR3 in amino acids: CASRESGDISYEQYF. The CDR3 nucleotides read TGTGCCAGCCGTGAGAGCGGGGACATCTCCTACGAGCAGTACTTC.

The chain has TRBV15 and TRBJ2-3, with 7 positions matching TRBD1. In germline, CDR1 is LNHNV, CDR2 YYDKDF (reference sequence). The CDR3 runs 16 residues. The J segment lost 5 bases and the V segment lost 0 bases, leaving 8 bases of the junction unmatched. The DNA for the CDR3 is TGTGCCACCAGCAGAGATCCGGCAGGGGGACGAGATACGCAGTATTTT. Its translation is CATSRDPAGGRDTQYF.

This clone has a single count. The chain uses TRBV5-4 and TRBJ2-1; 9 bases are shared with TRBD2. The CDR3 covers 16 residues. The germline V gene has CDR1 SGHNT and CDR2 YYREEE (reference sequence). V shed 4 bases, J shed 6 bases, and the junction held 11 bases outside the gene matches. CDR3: CASSPKGLAMRNEQFF. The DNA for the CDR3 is TGTGCCAGCAGCCCCAAGGGACTAGCAATGCGCAATGAGCAGTTCTTC.

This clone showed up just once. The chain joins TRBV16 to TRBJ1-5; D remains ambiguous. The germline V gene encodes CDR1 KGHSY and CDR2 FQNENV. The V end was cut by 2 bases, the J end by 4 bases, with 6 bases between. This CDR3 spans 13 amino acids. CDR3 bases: TGTGCCAGCAGCCAACAGGAAAATCAGCCCCAGCATTTT. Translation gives CASSQQENQPQHF.